This T cell receptor beta chain came from a study of radiotherapy plus CTLA-4 blockade in lung cancer. Study context: Overall, around 18% of patients showed an objective response, while 31% attained disease control. Whole-study findings and limits: Radiotherapy plus ipilimumab was followed by expansion in blood of tumor-derived TCR clones. Interferon-beta and early blood T cell clone dynamics reportedly predicted response best.

The repertoire was sequenced with immunoSEQ multiplex PCR; TCRdb's copy has only in-frame clones and lacks some. The sample has some 25,000 clones, around 71% seen once; the top ten hold approximately 3.3%. There are 12 residues in the CDR3. The germline gives CDR1 MNHNS, CDR2 SASEGT. The germline V and J ends were trimmed by 3 bases and 3 bases, with 3 bases remaining between them. Remarks on this clone: The antigen is not known.

Treatment of patients with chemo-refractory metastatic non-small-cell lung cancer consisted of focal radiation plus CTLA-4 blockade with ipilimumab. J is TRBJ1-3 and V is TRBV6-1; no clear D gene. The receptor was derived from a human donor with non-small cell lung cancer whose response to radiotherapy plus ipilimumab could not be evaluated. The specimen comprised peripheral blood, sampled from a patient treated with radiotherapy plus ipilimumab. The CDR3: CASSESGNTIYF. The CDR3 nucleotides read TGTGCCAGCAGTGAGAGTGGAAACACCATATATTTT.